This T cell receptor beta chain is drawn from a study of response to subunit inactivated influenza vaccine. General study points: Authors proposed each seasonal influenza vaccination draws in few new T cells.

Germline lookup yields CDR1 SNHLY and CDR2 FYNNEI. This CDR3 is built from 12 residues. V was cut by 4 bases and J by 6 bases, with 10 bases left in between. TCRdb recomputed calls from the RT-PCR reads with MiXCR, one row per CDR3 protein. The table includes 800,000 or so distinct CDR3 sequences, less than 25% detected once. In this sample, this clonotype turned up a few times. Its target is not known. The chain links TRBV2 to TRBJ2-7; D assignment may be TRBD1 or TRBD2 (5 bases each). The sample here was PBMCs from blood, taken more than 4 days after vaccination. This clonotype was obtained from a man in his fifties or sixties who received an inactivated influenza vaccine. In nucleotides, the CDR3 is TGTGCCAGCAGTGGGGGGTGGGTCGAGCAGTACTTC. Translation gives CASSGGWVEQYF.